The 18 T cell receptor beta chains given below trace back to one sample, sequenced in a study of T cell responses to AZD1222 COVID-19 vaccine. Here immunoSEQ multiplex PCR was the method, and the copy in TCRdb shows in-frame clones only, minus some. The table shows 100,000 to 120,000 clones, with approximately 86% occurring only once. Sequenced here: peripheral blood, sampled on day 0 of AZD1222 vaccination. These receptors were taken from an adult in good health.

The chain carries TRBV11-3 and TRBJ2-7; 8 positions match TRBD2. This CDR3 region has 13 residues. Germline CDR1 reads SGHNT; CDR2 reads YENEEA. The J segment lost 7 bases and the V segment lost 5 bases, leaving 7 bases of the junction unmatched. The CDR3 reads CASSPGGAREQYF. As DNA, the CDR3 is TGTGCCAGCAGCCCCGGGGGGGCGCGGGAGCAGTACTTC.

The chain couples TRBV5-6 to TRBJ1-2, with D possibly TRBD1 on 5 matching bases. Germline V lookup: CDR1 SGHDT, CDR2 YYEEEE. The V end lost 4 bases, the J end lost 4 bases, and 17 bases lay between the germline ends. CDR3 size: 15 residues. CDR3 in amino acids: CASSPNTGDVYGYTF. Written as DNA, the CDR3 is TGTGCCAGCAGCCCGAATACAGGTGACGTCTATGGCTACACCTTC.

The CDR3 DNA reads as TGTGCCAGCAGCCCCGGGACAGGCGGCTACGAGCAGTACTTC. It is translated as CASSPGTGGYEQYF. The rearrangement uses TRBV7-3 and TRBJ2-7; 8 positions agree with TRBD1. V lost 5 bases to trimming and J lost 3 bases; unmatched junction nucleotides: 6. Germline loops: CDR1 SGHTA, CDR2 FQGTGA. The CDR3 contains 14 residues.

The chain employs TRBV5-1 and TRBJ2-1; 14 bases align to TRBD2. This CDR3 is built from 16 residues. Germline V gene sequence: CDR1 SGHRS, CDR2 YFSETQ. V was pared by 3 bases and J by 5 bases, with 4 bases of the junction left unmatched. The CDR3 spells CASSSGLAGANNEQFF. CDR3 DNA sequence: TGCGCCAGCAGCTCGGGACTAGCGGGGGCTAACAATGAGCAGTTCTTC.

V and J are TRBV5-1 and TRBJ2-2; 8 bases align to TRBD1. Germline CDR1 is SGHRS and CDR2 is YFSETQ. V shed 4 bases and J 5 bases; nucleotides not matched to a gene: 10. The CDR3 loop spans 16 amino acids. CDR3 in DNA: TGCGCCAGCAGCCAAGCAGAGGGACAGGCAACCGGGGAGCTGTTTTTT. Translating it yields CASSQAEGQATGELFF.

The V gene is TRBV7-3, the J gene TRBJ2-1; 7 bases map to TRBD1. Unmatched junction bases numbered 11, after V lost 5 bases and J lost 10 bases. Germline CDR1 is SGHTA and CDR2 is FQGTGA. The CDR3 has 14 amino acids. CDR3 region: CASSPRTGQGEQFF. DNA of the CDR3: TGTGCCAGCAGCCCGAGGACAGGCCAAGGGGAGCAGTTCTTC. Filled out from reference TRBV7-3 and TRBJ2-1, the complete variable domain reads GAGVSQTPSNKVTEKGKYVELRCDPISGHTALYWYRQSLGQGPEFLIYFQGTGAADDSGLPNDRFFAVRPEGSVSTLKIQRTERGDSAVYLCASSPRTGQGEQFFGPGTRLTVL.

The chain links TRBV20-1 to TRBJ2-7; weak D call: TRBD1 (5 bases). CDR1 is DFQATT and CDR2 is SNEGSKA in the germline V gene (reference sequence). V gave up 3 bases and J gave up 3 bases, with 9 bases separating them. This CDR3 contains 12 residues. CDR3 protein: CSASPRVYEQYF. The DNA of the CDR3 is TGCAGTGCTAGTCCCAGGGTCTACGAGCAGTACTTC.

The V and J genes are TRBV28 and TRBJ2-5; the D gene could be TRBD1 or TRBD2 (5 bases each). Germline lookup yields CDR1 MDHEN and CDR2 SYDVKM. Trimming stripped 4 bases from V and 7 bases from J, with 22 bases between. CDR3 length: 16 residues. For the CDR3, the DNA is TGTGCCAGCAGTTCCGCTGGGGTGAGAGGGGAAGCGACCCAGTACTTC. This translates into CASSSAGVRGEATQYF.

The CDR3 reads CASSRVGDRGSGNTIYF. CDR3 bases: TGCGCCAGCAGCCGAGTGGGGGACAGGGGTTCTGGAAACACCATATATTTT. This chain links TRBV5-1 with TRBJ1-3; TRBD1 matches at 10 bases. V lost 4 bases and J lost 1; bases outside the gene matches: 8. This CDR3 has 17 amino acids. Germline loops: CDR1 SGHRS, CDR2 YFSETQ.

The chain combines TRBV5-6 with TRBJ2-5; 7 bases agree with TRBD2. Germline lookup yields CDR1 SGHDT and CDR2 YYEEEE. The CDR3 length is 14 residues. Trimming at V came to 4 bases and at J to 3 bases, leaving 6 bases not matched to a gene. CDR3 coding DNA: TGTGCCAGCAGCGGTAGCGGGCACGAAGAGACCCAGTACTTC. Protein sequence: CASSGSGHEETQYF.

This clone was seen more than once but under ten times. The chain uses TRBV6-5 and TRBJ2-2, with 7 bases aligning to TRBD2. The CDR3 loop spans 16 amino acids. Germline-derived CDR1 and CDR2 are MNHEY and SVGAGI. J gave up 4 bases and V 2 bases, and 7 bases lay outside the gene matches. The CDR3 spells CASSYQQAGVTGELFF. DNA for the CDR3: TGTGCCAGCAGTTACCAACAGGCGGGGGTCACCGGGGAGCTGTTTTTT.

This clone was found once. This chain uses TRBV28 with TRBJ2-3; 16 bases match TRBD2. V gave up 2 bases and J gave up 5 bases; unmatched junction bases: 10. The CDR3 is 19 amino acids. CDR1 and CDR2 (germline): MDHEN, SYDVKM. The CDR3 region is CASSLRLGLAGGREDTQYF. CDR3 bases: TGTGCCAGCAGTTTACGGTTGGGACTAGCGGGGGGGCGGGAAGATACGCAGTATTTT.

The gene calls are TRBV4-2 and TRBJ1-1; no definite D call. Deletions cut 4 bases from V and 7 bases from J, with 10 bases between. The CDR3 extends over 12 amino acids. CDR1 and CDR2 (germline): LGHNA, YNFKEQ. CDR3 loop: CASSPEWGEAFF. The CDR3, as DNA: TGTGCCAGCAGCCCAGAGTGGGGTGAAGCTTTCTTT.

The V call is TRBV18, the J call TRBJ1-2; 8 bases match TRBD1. The germline CDR1 and CDR2 sequences are KGHSH and LQKENI. With 5 bases clipped from V and 13 bases from J, the junction kept 18 bases outside the gene matches. This CDR3 has 15 residues. CDR3 amino acids: CASSSQTGASMGVTF. The CDR3 bases are TGTGCCAGCTCATCACAGACAGGGGCCTCCATGGGGGTCACCTTC.

DNA of the CDR3: TGTGCCAGCTCACACGGACAGGGAACCCCTGGGGCCAACGTCCTGACTTTC. Encoded protein: CASSHGQGTPGANVLTF. The chain is built from TRBV18 and TRBJ2-6; 8 bases fit TRBD1. The CDR3 spans 17 residues. The junction had 7 bases not matched to a gene; V was cut back by 4 bases and J by 2 bases. Germline V lookup: CDR1 KGHSH, CDR2 LQKENI.

The chain joins TRBV7-2 to TRBJ2-7; TRBD2 aligns across 9 bases. Germline V CDR1 and CDR2: SGHTA, FQGNSA. This CDR3 has 15 amino acids. J gave up 1 base and V 3 bases, and 4 bases lay outside the gene matches. CDR3 sequence reads: CASSFRTSGSYEQYF. Here the CDR3 DNA reads TGTGCCAGCAGCTTCCGCACTAGCGGGTCCTACGAGCAGTACTTC.

The genes are TRBV30 and TRBJ1-1; tentative D call: TRBD1 (5 bases). V was pared by 1 base and J by 4 bases, with 16 bases between. CDR3 length equals 15 residues. Germline assignment: CDR1 GTSNPN and CDR2 SVGIG (reference sequence). This CDR3 reads CAWSGGSGKGTEAFF. CDR3 nucleotides: TGTGCCTGGAGTGGGGGGTCCGGGAAGGGCACTGAAGCTTTCTTT.

This clone appeared a few times. The chain joins TRBV5-8 to TRBJ1-4, with D perhaps TRBD1 (6 bases). This CDR3 comprises 13 residues. V was shortened by 7 bases and J by 7 bases, with 14 bases between the two germline ends. Per germline, CDR1 SGHTS and CDR2 YDEGEE. This CDR3 reads CASGDRNPEKLFF. DNA of the CDR3: TGTGCCAGCGGAGACAGGAACCCTGAAAAACTGTTTTTT.